Given below is one T cell receptor beta chain in context. The antigen is not known. The data derive from a study of radiotherapy plus CTLA-4 blockade in lung cancer. Study-wide results and caveats: Alongside interferon-beta, early blood T cell clone dynamics were reportedly the best predictor of response.

CDR1 and CDR2 from the germline V gene are SGHNT and YYREEE (reference sequence). There are 14 residues in the CDR3. V lost 4 bases and J lost 4, with 14 bases in between. Produced via immunoSEQ multiplex PCR; TCRdb's table is partial and in-frame only. Among 55,000 to 70,000 clones listed, over 75% were seen once. The chain carries TRBV5-4 and TRBJ1-1; no definite D call. The sequencing used peripheral blood, collected from a patient treated with radiotherapy plus ipilimumab. This TCR was sampled from a human donor with non-small cell lung cancer who had a complete response to radiotherapy plus ipilimumab. CDR3 residues: CASSGGGRLTEAFF. CDR3 sequence (DNA): TGTGCCAGCAGCGGAGGAGGGCGCCTCACTGAAGCTTTCTTT.